This TCR beta chain appears in the sequencing data of a study of cytomegalovirus exposure and HLA in healthy donors. Study conclusions and caveats: An analysis that came later showed most CMV-associated TCR beta chains appearing HLA-restricted.

Vbeta (60) and Jbeta (13) primers were used in the PCR. TCRdb's copy holds only in-frame clones and misses some; the assay was immunoSEQ multiplex PCR. The sample lists tens of thousands of clones; around 80% were seen once. A word on this clone: What it binds is not known.

Sequencing was performed on PBMCs. This sequence was found in a male donor in good health and CMV-seropositive.

For the CDR3, the DNA is TGTGCCAGTAGTGCCGGGACAGGGGTCTACGAGCAGTACTTC. Residues: CASSAGTGVYEQYF. The rearrangement joins TRBV19 to TRBJ2-7, with TRBD1 matching over 10 bases. Germline loops: CDR1 LNHDA, CDR2 SQIVND (reference sequence). This CDR3 comprises 14 residues. With V trimmed by 5 bases and J by 3 bases, 4 bases remained unmatched.